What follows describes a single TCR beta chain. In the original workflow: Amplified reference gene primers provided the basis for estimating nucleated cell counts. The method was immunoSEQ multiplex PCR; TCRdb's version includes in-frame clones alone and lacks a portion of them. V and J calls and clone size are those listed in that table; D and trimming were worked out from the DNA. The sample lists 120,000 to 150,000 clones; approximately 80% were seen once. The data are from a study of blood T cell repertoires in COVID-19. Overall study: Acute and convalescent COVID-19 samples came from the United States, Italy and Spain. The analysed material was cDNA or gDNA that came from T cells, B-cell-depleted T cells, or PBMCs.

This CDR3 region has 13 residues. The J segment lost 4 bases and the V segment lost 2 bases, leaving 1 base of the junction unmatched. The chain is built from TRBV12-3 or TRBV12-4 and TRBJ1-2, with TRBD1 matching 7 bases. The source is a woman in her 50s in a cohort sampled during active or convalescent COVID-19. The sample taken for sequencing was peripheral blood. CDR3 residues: CASSLSGGYGYTF. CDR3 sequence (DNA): TGTGCCAGCAGTTTATCAGGGGGCTATGGCTACACCTTC.